Listed here are 19 T cell receptor beta chains from one sample, sequenced in a study of cytomegalovirus exposure and HLA in healthy donors. The PCR employed 60 Vbeta primers together with 13 Jbeta primers. The method was immunoSEQ multiplex PCR; TCRdb's version includes in-frame clones alone and lacks a portion of them. The sample lists under 150,000 clones; roughly 79% were seen once. The source material was PBMCs. The source of these receptors is a woman between 18 and 29 years old in good health and CMV-seronegative.

The gene calls are TRBV6-1 and TRBJ2-1, with D possibly matching TRBD1 (6 bases). The CDR3 is 15 amino acids. The germline V gene encodes CDR1 MNHNS and CDR2 SASEGT. V lost 2 bases to trimming and J lost 5 bases, with 13 bases between them. CDR3 sequence (DNA): TGTGCCAGCAGTGAAATTTGGACAGCCGACAATGAGCAGTTCTTC. This translates into CASSEIWTADNEQFF.

The chain uses TRBV5-4 and TRBJ2-2; no definite D call. The V and J ends lost 4 bases and 7 bases respectively, with 11 bases between them. In germline, CDR1 is SGHNT, CDR2 YYREEE (reference sequence). The CDR3 is 13 residues long. CDR3 residues: CASSLLIGGELFF. The CDR3 DNA is TGTGCCAGCAGCCTATTGATTGGCGGGGAGCTGTTTTTT.

V and J are TRBV7-9 and TRBJ2-1, with TRBD2 matching over 8 bases. This CDR3 has 14 amino acids. The junction had 7 bases not matched to a gene; V was cut back by 6 bases and J by 6 bases. Germline assignment: CDR1 SEHNR and CDR2 FQNEAQ (reference sequence). The CDR3 is CASSYSGTSNEQFF. CDR3 sequence (DNA): TGTGCCAGCAGTTACTCCGGGACTAGCAATGAGCAGTTCTTC.

The chain employs TRBV5-4 and TRBJ1-6; 8 bases agree with TRBD1. The CDR3 has 15 amino acids. Per the germline V gene, CDR1 is SGHNT and CDR2 is YYREEE (reference sequence). The ends lost 4 bases at V and 5 bases at J; junction bases unmatched: 5. In DNA, the CDR3 is TGTGCCAGCAGCGAACCACAGGGGGATAATTCACCCCTCCACTTT. Translating gives CASSEPQGDNSPLHF.

The chain couples TRBV28 to TRBJ1-3; D is unresolved. The CDR3 is 13 residues long. Germline CDR1 and CDR2: MDHEN and SYDVKM. The V gene lost 6 bases and the J gene lost 4 bases, with 10 bases spanning the gap. CDR3 in amino acids: CASSSHQGNTIYF. CDR3 sequence (DNA): TGTGCCAGCAGCTCACACCAGGGAAACACCATATATTTT.

This clone was recorded once. CDR3 loop: CASSDQVATGNNQPQHF. The CDR3 DNA reads as TGTGCCAGCAGTGACCAGGTGGCAACGGGAAACAATCAGCCCCAGCATTTT. The J gene is TRBJ1-5, the V gene TRBV6-1; D unclear. The CDR3 contains 17 residues. Trimming removed 3 bases at V and 3 bases at J, with 18 bases between. From germline, CDR1 is MNHNS and CDR2 SASEGT.

The rearrangement uses TRBV6-1 and TRBJ1-1, with 9 bases that match TRBD1. CDR1 is MNHNS and CDR2 is SASEGT in the germline V gene. V shed 8 bases and J 11 bases; nucleotides not matched to a gene: 9. This CDR3 is built from 12 residues. The CDR3 sequence: CASLGFGQGAFF. The CDR3 DNA follows: TGTGCCAGCTTGGGCTTCGGACAGGGGGCTTTCTTT.

The J gene is TRBJ2-5, the V gene TRBV5-4, with 8 nucleotides matching TRBD2. The CDR3 has 14 amino acids. CDR1 SGHNT and CDR2 YYREEE come from the germline V gene (reference sequence). J gave up 5 bases and V 2 bases, and 5 bases lay outside the gene matches. The CDR3 here is CASSFSGTRETQYF. The CDR3 coding sequence is TGTGCCAGCAGCTTCTCCGGGACTAGGGAGACCCAGTACTTC.

The chain links TRBV2 to TRBJ2-7; D unresolved. CDR1 is SNHLY, CDR2 FYNNEI, per germline. The CDR3 is made up of 12 amino acids. The V and J ends lost 8 bases and 3 bases respectively, with 11 bases between them. The CDR3 is CASSPTYYEQYF. CDR3 coding DNA: TGTGCCAGCTCTCCCACATACTACGAGCAGTACTTC.

The V gene is TRBV19, the J gene TRBJ1-6; D call uncertain. The CDR3 totals 14 residues. CDR1 LNHDA and CDR2 SQIVND come from the germline V gene (reference sequence). Trimming cost V 4 bases and J 0 bases, with 4 bases left between them. The CDR3 reads CASSRSSYNSPLHF. The DNA for the CDR3 is TGTGCCAGTAGTAGGAGCTCCTATAATTCACCCCTCCACTTT.

The chain couples TRBV4-2 to TRBJ2-7, with TRBD2 matching over 8 bases. V was pared by 1 base and J by 3 bases, with 5 bases of the junction left unmatched. The CDR3 has 15 amino acids. Per germline, CDR1 LGHNA and CDR2 YNFKEQ. Here the CDR3 reads CASSQVLAGGYEQYF. The CDR3 DNA reads as TGTGCCAGCAGCCAAGTCCTCGCGGGGGGCTACGAGCAGTACTTC.

V gene TRBV11-2 combines with J gene TRBJ1-5; unclear D gene. Germline CDR1 and CDR2: SGHAT and FQNNGV. The CDR3 spans 14 residues. The V end lost 5 bases, the J end lost 8 bases, and 16 bases lay between the germline ends. The CDR3: CASSPAPGGKPQHF. DNA for the CDR3: TGTGCCAGCAGCCCCGCCCCGGGCGGGAAGCCCCAGCATTTT.

This clone was seen only a few times. The J gene is TRBJ2-5, the V gene TRBV6-5, with 10 bases identical to TRBD1. The DNA matches TRBJ2-7 better at its end, which makes the J call doubtful. The germline V gene has CDR1 MNHEY and CDR2 SVGAGI. CDR3 length equals 14 residues. CDR3 loop: CASSYWDRGHEQYF. The CDR3 DNA reads as TGTGCCAGCAGTTACTGGGACAGGGGCCACGAGCAGTACTTC.

This rearrangement joins TRBV7-6 to TRBJ2-1, with TRBD1 identical over 7 bases. The CDR3 runs 16 residues. V shed 5 bases and J 5 bases; nucleotides not matched to a gene: 12. Looked up from germline, CDR1 is SGHVS and CDR2 is FNYEAQ. This CDR3 is CASSGVGGQPNNEQFF. In DNA, the CDR3 is TGTGCCAGCAGCGGGGTAGGGGGACAGCCCAACAATGAGCAGTTCTTC.

This clone turned up a few times. This chain joins TRBV9 and TRBJ1-6; 7 bases match TRBD1. This CDR3 has 13 residues. The V gene's germline CDR1 is SGDLS and CDR2 YYNGEE. V gave up 5 bases and J gave up 9 bases; unmatched junction bases: 5. The DNA for the CDR3 is TGTGCCAGCAGTGCAGGGGGGTTTTCACCCCTCCACTTT. Protein product: CASSAGGFSPLHF.

In nucleotides, the CDR3 is TGTGCCAGCAGCTGGAGGGACAGGGGAGAAGGAACTGAAGCTTTCTTT. Protein sequence: CASSWRDRGEGTEAFF. The genes are TRBV5-5 and TRBJ1-1; 10 positions match TRBD1. Losses at the gene ends were 3 bases for V and 5 bases for J; bases not matched to a gene: 10. Germline V gives CDR1 SGHKS, CDR2 YYEKEE (reference sequence). The CDR3 runs 16 residues.

V gene TRBV25-1 combines with J gene TRBJ1-2; 7 positions agree with TRBD1. Germline V gene data show CDR1 as MGHDK and CDR2 as SYGVNS. The CDR3 runs 16 residues. The ends lost 2 bases at V and 6 bases at J; junction bases unmatched: 12. The CDR3 nucleotides read TGTGCCAGCAGTGAAAACCGTCCGGGACAGTCACATGGCTACACCTTC. As protein: CASSENRPGQSHGYTF.

The chain uses TRBV6-1 and TRBJ1-5; 7 bases align to TRBD1. Germline V gene lookup returns CDR1 MNHNS and CDR2 SASEGT. CDR3 length equals 14 residues. Trimming cost V 6 bases and J 2 bases; bases outside gene matches: 4. The CDR3 loop is CASSRDRGNQPQHF. CDR3 in DNA: TGTGCCAGCAGCCGCGACAGGGGCAATCAGCCCCAGCATTTT.

The genes are TRBV4-2 and TRBJ1-2; the D gene is possibly TRBD1 (6 bases). V was trimmed by 7 bases and J by 6 bases, leaving 18 bases between them. Germline V gene lookup returns CDR1 LGHNA and CDR2 YNFKEQ. The CDR3 has 14 residues. The CDR3 coding sequence is TGTGCCAGCACGATCAGTGGGGGGGCGAATGGCTACACCTTC. This sequence encodes CASTISGGANGYTF.